This T cell receptor (beta chain) is drawn from a study of Ad26.COV2.S vaccination and SARS-CoV-2 variants (dated by TCRdb to about 2021). About the investigation overall: Vaccine-arm donors came from COV1001, a multicentre, randomized, double-blind, placebo-controlled phase I-IIa trial of Ad26.COV2.S in healthy adults. Ad26.COV2.S was administered intramuscularly at a dose of 5x10^10 or 1x10^11 viral particles, either as one shot or as two shots given 56 days apart. Sequencing of the TCRbeta repertoire served to evaluate the specificity and breadth of SARS-CoV-2-reactive T cell receptors following Ad26.COV2.S vaccination. A total of 32 samples were included in the TCR-sequenced set, comprising some 20 Ad26.COV2.S vaccine recipients, 5 placebo recipients and 8 SARS-CoV-2 convalescent individuals. Participants in the trial were split at random into five groups of five each, receiving low-dose or high-dose Ad26.COV2.S once or twice, or else placebo on both occasions. Investigators remained blinded to trial group allocation during experiments and outcome assessment.

The immunoSEQ Assay was the method used to sequence TCRbeta CDR3 regions. After extraction, genomic DNA underwent amplification by bias-controlled multiplex PCR, followed by high-throughput sequencing. The original methods were these. To quantify the absolute abundance of each unique TCRbeta CDR3 region, sequences were collapsed and filtered. T cell fraction was estimated by normalization of TCRbeta template counts to usable DNA, with usable DNA being measured through amplification of reference genes present in all nucleated cells. Repertoire TCRs were annotated as SARS-CoV-2-specific when V gene, CDR3 amino acid sequence and J gene were exactly matched to a known reactive TCR set. MIRA supplied the reference SARS-CoV-2 TCR set, which was filtered for enrichment in COVID-19-positive ImmuneCODE repertoires so that public or cross-reactive TCRs were removed. Based on the MIRA antigens, annotated TCRs were further analysed at the level of specific ORF or position within ORF. Depth was the summed frequency of annotated unique rearrangements, while breadth was defined as annotated unique rearrangements over total unique productive rearrangements. Two-sided Wilcoxon rank-sum tests were used to compare TCR breadth between groups. What TCRdb holds here is the immuneACCESS table cut down to in-frame rearrangements. Part of the clones is not present; checked against another copy, under half of the missing clones reflect an unresolved V gene, and the others are unexplained. From that table come the V and J calls and clone size; the DNA was used to work out D and trimming. This sample has about 680,000 clones in its table, and roughly 90% of those were observed once. Around 1.5% of the sample is taken by the ten largest.

Regarding this clone: The specificity of this receptor is unknown. The record has no base qualities; no much larger clone is one base away.

The sample's treatment or condition, from its label and the paper: 19 received Ad26.COV2.S at low or high dose, single or two shots; roughly five received placebo; per-sample allocation not given. For vaccine and placebo recipients, repertoires were sequenced using samples collected on day 63 after the first injection. Cohort 1b enrolled around 23 adults aged 18-55 years at a single site in Boston, USA, between 29 July and 7 August 2020. Ad26.COV2.S consisted of a replication-incompetent adenovirus type 26 vector by which a prefusion-stabilized SARS-CoV-2 spike protein from the original Wuhan strain was expressed. Study-wide conclusions, independent of this receptor: The study was not powered for comparison of responses between vaccine doses or regimens. The authors noted that the TCR breadth and depth analyses may have underestimated total T cell responses. Comparable non-spike TCR breadth was observed between vaccine and placebo recipients, consistent with only spike being contained in the vaccine. Higher spike-specific TCR breadth was observed in Ad26.COV2.S recipients than in placebo recipients (P = 0.0014). After vaccination, spike-specific CD8+ and CD4+ T cell responses were reported to show substantial breadth.

The V end loses 2 bases and the J end loses 7 bases, and a stretch of 12 bases separates them. The CDR3 runs 14 amino acids, cysteine and phenylalanine included. Of all the DNA, just the CDR3 is kept, 42 bases in frame from base 1. Based on the germline V gene (reference sequence), the CDR1 and CDR2 sequences are PRHDT and FYEKMQ. Sequencing was performed on peripheral blood, taken in a trial of Ad26.COV2.S vaccine versus placebo. The TCR sequence derives from a person between 18 and 65 years old who received the Ad26.COV2.S COVID-19 vaccine or a placebo. This chain joins TRBV13 to TRBJ1-5, with TRBD1 tentatively as D gene (6 bases match). The sequence in DNA is TGTGCCAGCAGCTTACAGGGGTCAAGGCAGCCCCAGCATTTT. Its protein reads: CASSLQGSRQPQHF.